The 5 T cell receptor beta chains in this list originate from one sample, sequenced in a study of naive and memory T cell subsets (TCRdb year 2017). Receptor amplification or capture employed 5' RACE. Instrument on record: Illumina MiSeq. TCR RNA was reverse transcribed with SuperScript IV using alpha and beta constant region primers for the blood and skin samples. TCRdb ran its own pipeline on the public reads, namely fastp trimming at Q25 and MiXCR clone calling, and kept in-frame beta chains. Entries are consolidated by CDR3 protein sequence, retaining the most common genes and DNA. The sample data list approximately 27,000 distinct CDR3 sequences, and around 25% of these were observed just once. The top ten constitute approximately 1.7% of the sample. Whole blood analysis involved drawing around 2.5 ml of peripheral blood from adult healthy volunteers into Tempus tubes and then extracting RNA following the manufacturer's instructions.

These TCRs come from a female donor in good health.

By sample fraction, this clonotype is medium-sized. The V and J genes are TRBV11-2 and TRBJ2-2, with D possibly being TRBD2 (6 bases). The CDR3 consists of 14 residues. Trimming pared 4 bases from V and 4 bases from J, leaving 10 bases between. Germline V gives CDR1 SGHAT, CDR2 FQNNGV. Here the CDR3 DNA reads TGTGCCAGCAGCTCGGGGGTTCCCACCGGGGAGCTGTTTTTT. This encodes CASSSGVPTGELFF.

This chain uses TRBV6-2 or TRBV6-3 with TRBJ2-2; possibly TRBD2 for D (6 bases). The CDR3 extends over 13 amino acids. Germline CDR1 and CDR2: MNHEY and SVGEGT. V lost 4 bases to trimming and J lost 3 bases, with 6 bases between them. CDR3 in amino acids: CASSSGDTGELFF. The CDR3 DNA is TGTGCCAGCAGTTCGGGAGACACCGGGGAGCTGTTTTTT.

This chain joins TRBV9 and TRBJ2-5; TRBD1 matches at 7 bases. Trimming cost V 4 bases and J 1 base; bases outside gene matches: 4. This CDR3 contains 14 residues. Germline V lookup: CDR1 SGDLS, CDR2 YYNGEE. CDR3 protein: CASSPTGIQETQYF. In DNA, the CDR3 is TGTGCCAGCAGCCCGACAGGGATCCAAGAGACCCAGTACTTC.

This clonotype was seen repeatedly, ten times or more. The J gene is TRBJ1-1, the V gene TRBV20-1; D is undetermined. The CDR3 sequence is 15 residues long. Germline V CDR1 and CDR2: DFQATT, SNEGSKA (reference sequence). V lost 3 bases and J 1 base, leaving 15 bases between the germline ends. DNA of the CDR3: TGCAGTGCTAGTACACTCCGAATCAGGAACACTGAAGCTTTCTTT. Translation: CSASTLRIRNTEAFF.

This clonotype has only a few counts. The rearrangement joins TRBV29-1 to TRBJ2-7, with TRBD1 matching 8 bases. Germline lookup yields CDR1 SQVTM and CDR2 ANQGSEA. The V and J ends lost 4 bases and 4 bases, in that order; junction bases with no gene match: 6. CDR3 size: 13 residues. CDR3 bases: TGCAGCGTTGTGGGGGACAGGAGATACGAGCAGTACTTC. Its protein product is CSVVGDRRYEQYF.